A selection of T cell receptor beta chains follows, all from one sample in a study of OX40 agonist ivuxolimab in advanced cancers. Clones were sequenced by immunoSEQ multiplex PCR, and TCRdb holds only the in-frame ones, with some missing. The sample includes approximately 69,000 clones, 60% to 85% of them seen just once. The sample consisted of CD4+ or CD8+ T cells sorted from blood, taken in a trial of the OX40 agonist ivuxolimab. The receptor set was obtained from an adult with an advanced solid tumor such as melanoma, head and neck, liver or kidney cancer. The CDR3 runs from the conserved cysteine through the conserved F or W. The D gene is left open where the match is weak.

D gene: NA; J gene: TRBJ1-2; V gene: TRBV4-1; CDR3 protein: CASSLSSGQSYGYTF; CDR3 DNA: TGCGCCAGCAGCCTAAGTAGTGGACAGTCCTATGGCTACACCTTC
D gene: TRBD1; J gene: TRBJ1-3; V gene: TRBV5-1; CDR3 protein: CASSPRQGNSGNTIYF; CDR3 DNA: TGCGCCAGCAGCCCCCGACAGGGGAACTCTGGAAACACCATATATTTT
D gene: TRBD2; J gene: TRBJ2-3; V gene: TRBV19; CDR3 protein: CASSVSSGTSTDTQYF; CDR3 DNA: TGTGCCAGTAGTGTCTCTAGCGGTACTAGCACAGATACGCAGTATTTT
D gene: TRBD1; J gene: TRBJ2-7; V gene: TRBV28; CDR3 protein: CASSPPTGRSYEQYF; CDR3 DNA: TGTGCCAGCAGTCCGCCGACAGGGCGGTCCTACGAGCAGTACTTC
D gene: TRBD1; J gene: TRBJ1-5; V gene: TRBV28; CDR3 protein: CASRQGAGQPQHF; CDR3 DNA: TGTGCCAGCAGGCAGGGGGCCGGACAGCCCCAGCATTTT
D gene: NA; J gene: TRBJ1-1; V gene: TRBV5-1; CDR3 protein: CASSLIGGRDTEAFF; CDR3 DNA: TGCGCCAGCAGCTTGATTGGGGGTAGGGACACTGAAGCTTTCTTT
D gene: TRBD1; J gene: TRBJ2-7; V gene: TRBV14; CDR3 protein: CASSQASTGAYEQYF; CDR3 DNA: TGTGCCAGCAGCCAAGCGAGTACAGGGGCCTACGAGCAGTACTTC
D gene: NA; J gene: TRBJ1-1; V gene: TRBV6-5; CDR3 protein: CASSYSTRGARGEAFF; CDR3 DNA: TGTGCCAGCAGTTACTCGACTCGGGGGGCGAGGGGTGAAGCTTTCTTT
D gene: TRBD1; J gene: TRBJ1-1; V gene: TRBV7-8; CDR3 protein: CASSSTRTGSRGTEAFF; CDR3 DNA: TGTGCCAGCAGCTCGACCCGGACAGGGTCACGGGGCACTGAAGCTTTCTTT
D gene: TRBD2; J gene: TRBJ2-3; V gene: TRBV25-1; CDR3 protein: CASSEYLAGPWTDTQYF; CDR3 DNA: TGTGCCAGCAGTGAATATCTAGCGGGACCTTGGACAGATACGCAGTATTTT
D gene: NA; J gene: TRBJ1-5; V gene: TRBV28; CDR3 protein: CASSPPNQPQHF; CDR3 DNA: TGTGCCAGCAGCCCCCCCAATCAGCCCCAGCATTTT
D gene: NA; J gene: TRBJ2-5; V gene: TRBV5-1; CDR3 protein: CASSRTSNQETQYF; CDR3 DNA: TGCGCCAGCAGCCGCACGTCCAACCAAGAGACCCAGTACTTC
D gene: TRBD2; J gene: TRBJ2-3; V gene: TRBV7-9; CDR3 protein: CASSLSLAGRRDTQYF; CDR3 DNA: TGTGCCAGCAGCTTATCGCTAGCGGGCCGCCGAGATACGCAGTATTTT
D gene: NA; J gene: TRBJ2-1; V gene: TRBV2; CDR3 protein: CASSDPLRSFF; CDR3 DNA: TGTGCCAGCAGTGACCCGCTACGGAGCTTCTTC